This T cell receptor (beta chain) was captured by sequencing in a study of immune cell composition in non-small cell lung cancer. Normal lung was taken at the farthest possible site, at least 3 cm from tumour. Method: immunoSEQ multiplex PCR; TCRdb's copy keeps in-frame clones and lacks some. The sample includes approximately 2,000 clones, more than 60% of them seen just once. Germline loops: CDR1 DFQATT, CDR2 SNEGSKA (reference sequence). The V gene end was trimmed by 6 bases and the J gene end by 13 bases; junction bases not matched to a gene: 5. The CDR3 is 10 amino acids. The clonotype was recovered from a human donor with non-small cell lung cancer. The J gene is TRBJ1-4, the V gene TRBV20-1; 7 bases match TRBD1. Specimen: non-adjacent lung tissue. DNA of the CDR3: TGCAGTGCAGATCAGGGGGGACTGTTTTTT. Protein: CSADQGGLFF.